The entry below describes one TCR beta chain. These data originate in a study of blood T cell repertoires in COVID-19. Study in general: Donors in the United States, Italy and Spain gave samples during acute or convalescent COVID-19.

Adults between about 18 and 95 years of age took part from approximately 24 US areas. Which cohort a participant joined came from the clinical history participants gave. Authors' methods: Reference gene primer amplification yielded estimated nucleated cell counts. TCRdb keeps only in-frame clones here, not all; method: immunoSEQ multiplex PCR. V and J calls and clone size are those listed in that table; D and trimming were worked out from the DNA. This table has about 370,000 clones, more than 80% appearing once. Sequencing was done on a sample of PBMCs or T cells enriched from blood (not recorded which). The origin of this receptor is a man younger than 30 who had recovered from COVID-19.

DNA for the CDR3: TGTGCCAGCAGCCAGAAGGGACTAGCACCCTACAATGAGCAGTTCTTC. Amino acid sequence: CASSQKGLAPYNEQFF. The chain is built from TRBV14 and TRBJ2-1, with 9 bases matching TRBD2. This CDR3 has 16 residues. CDR1 and CDR2 from the germline V gene are SGHDN and FVKESK. Trimming removed 3 bases from V and 2 bases from J; junction bases left unmatched: 5.